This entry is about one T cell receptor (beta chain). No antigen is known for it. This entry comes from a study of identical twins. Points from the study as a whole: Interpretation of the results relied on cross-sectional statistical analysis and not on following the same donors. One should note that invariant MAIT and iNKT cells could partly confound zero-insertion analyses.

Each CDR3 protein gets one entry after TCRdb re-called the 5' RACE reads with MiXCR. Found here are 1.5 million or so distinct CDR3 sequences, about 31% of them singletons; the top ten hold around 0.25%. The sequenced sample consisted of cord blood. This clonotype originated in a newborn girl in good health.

The CDR3: CSAEDRAGHGYTF. DNA of the CDR3: TGCAGTGCAGAAGACAGGGCAGGGCATGGCTACACCTTC. The V call is TRBV20-1, the J call TRBJ1-2; 7 bases fit TRBD1. The CDR3 totals 13 residues. CDR1 is DFQATT, CDR2 SNEGSKA, per germline (reference sequence). The V gene end was trimmed by 6 bases and the J gene end by 6 bases; junction bases not matched to a gene: 10.